The 27 T cell receptor beta chains in this list originate from one sample, sequenced in a study of response to subunit inactivated influenza vaccine. TCRdb recomputed calls from the RT-PCR reads with MiXCR, one row per CDR3 protein. Here the sample spans about 700,000 distinct CDR3 sequences, 14% being singletons. Sequenced material: PBMCs from blood, taken roughly 15 days before vaccination. The receptors were gathered from a man in his fifties who received an inactivated influenza vaccine.

The table lists this clonotype with a few counts. V gene TRBV12-3 or TRBV12-4 combines with J gene TRBJ1-1, with D possibly TRBD1 on 5 matching bases. Trimming stripped 4 bases from V and 4 bases from J, with 13 bases between. The CDR3 is made up of 14 amino acids. The CDR3 spells CASSSPGDGTEAFF. CDR3 in DNA: TGTGCCAGCAGTTCCCCCGGGGACGGCACTGAAGCTTTCTTT.

This clonotype was observed a few times. This chain uses TRBV5-1 with TRBJ2-2; TRBD2 aligns across 7 bases. The CDR3 loop spans 18 amino acids. Losses at the gene ends were 7 bases for V and 0 bases for J; bases not matched to a gene: 15. Germline CDR1 is SGHRS and CDR2 is YFSETQ. CDR3 amino acids: CASLRGSNFPPNTGELFF. CDR3 bases: TGCGCCAGCCTGCGCGGGAGTAATTTCCCCCCGAACACCGGGGAGCTGTTTTTT.

This clonotype has a handful of counts. The V and J genes are TRBV7-2 and TRBJ2-2; D not certain. Per germline, CDR1 SGHTA and CDR2 FQGNSA. This CDR3 is 17 amino acids long. The V end lost 1 base, the J end lost 1 base, and 13 bases lay between the germline ends. CDR3 bases: TGTGCCAGCAGCTTAGTCCCCGTTACAATGAACACCGGGGAGCTGTTTTTT. It encodes CASSLVPVTMNTGELFF.

This clonotype was counted between two and nine times. This chain joins TRBV12-3 or TRBV12-4 and TRBJ2-5; either TRBD1 or TRBD2 may supply D (6 bases each). Trimming pared 5 bases from V and 2 bases from J, leaving 15 bases between. The CDR3 is 15 residues long. CDR3 nucleotide sequence: TGTGCCAGCAGTCCCTTGGGGGGCCGACAAGAGACCCAGTACTTC. Its protein is CASSPLGGRQETQYF.

This clonotype appeared many times. J is TRBJ2-5 and V is TRBV18, with D unresolved. Trimming stripped 8 bases from V and 3 bases from J, with 7 bases between. This CDR3 comprises 11 residues. Germline loops: CDR1 KGHSH, CDR2 LQKENI. Here the CDR3 DNA reads TGTGCCAGCAGCCAAGAAGAGACCCAGTACTTC. Translating it yields CASSQEETQYF.

This clonotype was detected only a few times. The V call is TRBV12-3 or TRBV12-4, the J call TRBJ2-2, with D unresolved. This CDR3 comprises 13 residues. V lost 0 bases, J lost 8 bases, and 7 bases lay in between. CDR3 protein: CASSLAIPGELFF. CDR3 nucleotide sequence: TGTGCCAGCAGTTTAGCGATCCCGGGGGAGCTGTTTTTT.

The chain links TRBV7-8 to TRBJ2-5; D tentatively reads TRBD1 or TRBD2 (6 bases each). V gave up 4 bases and J gave up 2 bases, with 14 bases separating them. The V gene's germline CDR1 is SGHVS and CDR2 FQNEAQ. The CDR3 is 15 amino acids. This CDR3 reads CASSSLTRGQETQYF. In nucleotides, the CDR3 is TGTGCCAGCAGCTCCCTGACTAGGGGGCAAGAGACCCAGTACTTC.

This clonotype showed up many times. The chain has TRBV12-3 or TRBV12-4 and TRBJ2-3; the match to TRBD1 covers 7 bases. The CDR3 is 16 residues long. J lost 2 bases, V lost 6 bases, and 11 bases had no gene match. The CDR3 DNA reads as TGTGCCAGCAGCTATCCCGGACAGGCTAACACAGATACGCAGTATTTT. Translated: CASSYPGQANTDTQYF.

The V and J genes are TRBV18 and TRBJ2-1, with 8 bases that match TRBD2. The J segment lost 6 bases and the V segment lost 0 bases, leaving 4 bases of the junction unmatched. The germline V gene encodes CDR1 KGHSH and CDR2 LQKENI. CDR3 length equals 15 residues. This CDR3 reads CASSPPAGGRNEQFF. In DNA, the CDR3 is TGTGCCAGCTCACCACCTGCGGGAGGTCGCAATGAGCAGTTCTTC.

This clonotype has a handful of counts. The rearrangement uses TRBV12-3 or TRBV12-4 and TRBJ2-7, with D maybe TRBD2 (5 bases). Trimming removed 5 bases from V and 3 bases from J, with 14 bases in between. The CDR3 has 14 residues. CDR3 nucleotides: TGTGCCAGCAGTGCAGCTAGCAGGCGCTACGAGCAGTACTTC. It codes for CASSAASRRYEQYF.

This clonotype was counted many times. The V call is TRBV29-1, the J call TRBJ2-7; D gene unclear. The CDR3 spans 14 residues. V was shortened by 3 bases and J by 3 bases, with 15 bases between the two germline ends. Germline CDR1 SQVTM, CDR2 ANQGSEA. The DNA of the CDR3 is TGCAGCGTTGAGCTGAATAGAAGTGGCTACGAGCAGTACTTC. Its protein product is CSVELNRSGYEQYF.

This clonotype was counted at least ten times. The chain couples TRBV7-4 to TRBJ1-5; D is perhaps TRBD1 (5 bases). V was cut by 5 bases and J by 2 bases, with 16 bases left in between. The CDR3 consists of 16 residues. Germline assignment: CDR1 SGHVT and CDR2 SQSDAQ. The CDR3 here is CASSNSEGLGNQPQHF. CDR3 DNA sequence: TGTGCCAGCAGCAACTCGGAGGGGCTTGGCAATCAGCCCCAGCATTTT.

The V and J genes are TRBV7-9 and TRBJ2-1, with TRBD1 identical over 7 bases. V shed 4 bases, J shed 5 bases, and the junction held 11 bases outside the gene matches. Germline CDR1 SEHNR, CDR2 FQNEAQ (reference sequence). This CDR3 contains 16 residues. This CDR3 is CASSSFGTDGDNEQFF. CDR3 nucleotides: TGTGCCAGCAGCTCCTTCGGGACAGATGGGGACAATGAGCAGTTCTTC.

This clonotype came up many times. V and J are TRBV12-3 or TRBV12-4 and TRBJ1-1; D is uncertain. V was cut by 6 bases and J by 2 bases, with 13 bases left in between. This CDR3 is 14 amino acids long. CDR3 protein: CASRLSTYNTEAFF. In DNA, the CDR3 is TGTGCCAGCAGACTTTCGACATATAACACTGAAGCTTTCTTT.

In its sample, this clonotype was seen many times. The rearrangement links TRBV12-3 or TRBV12-4 to TRBJ2-3; tentative D call: TRBD2 (5 bases). This CDR3 has 15 residues. Trimming left V 1 base short and J 6 bases short, with 14 bases between. Here the CDR3 DNA reads TGTGCCAGCAGTTTAGACGGGAAAAAGAGTGATACGCAGTATTTT. The encoded protein is CASSLDGKKSDTQYF.

This clonotype was counted between two and nine times. The CDR3 DNA reads as TGCAGCGTTGAGGGGACTAGCGCTAGCTCTGGGGCCAACGTCCTGACTTTC. This translates into CSVEGTSASSGANVLTF. This rearrangement joins TRBV29-1 to TRBJ2-6; 10 nucleotides line up with TRBD2. The CDR3 contains 17 residues. Looked up from germline, CDR1 is SQVTM and CDR2 is ANQGSEA. V lost 3 bases, J lost 0 bases, and 5 bases stayed unmatched.

In its sample, this clonotype was seen many times. The chain has TRBV6-2 or TRBV6-3 and TRBJ2-7; D is uncertain. V lost 4 bases and J 2 bases, leaving 15 bases between the germline ends. CDR3 length: 15 amino acids. The germline V gene encodes CDR1 MNHEY and CDR2 SVGEGT. For the CDR3, the DNA is TGTGCCAGCAGTTTCACGGACCAAGGCGCCTACGAGCAGTACTTC. This codes for CASSFTDQGAYEQYF.

A few counts support this clonotype. The CDR3 here is CSATTVNEKLFF. In DNA, the CDR3 is TGCAGTGCAACAACAGTGAATGAAAAACTGTTTTTT. This sequence joins TRBV20-1 and TRBJ1-4, with no clear D. V was shortened by 6 bases and J by 5 bases, with 10 bases between the two germline ends. Germline CDR1 reads DFQATT; CDR2 reads SNEGSKA (reference sequence). This CDR3 is built from 12 residues.

The chain employs TRBV5-1 and TRBJ1-2, with 9 bases matching TRBD1. CDR3 length: 14 amino acids. CDR1 is SGHRS, CDR2 YFSETQ, per germline. The V segment lost 4 bases and the J segment 6 bases; nucleotides outside the gene matches: 7. The CDR3 nucleotides read TGCGCCAGCAGCGCAAACAGGGGGCTTGATGGCTACACCTTC. Encoded protein: CASSANRGLDGYTF.

This clonotype came up a few times. This CDR3 reads CASTGRGVRETQYF. The CDR3 nucleotides read TGTGCCAGCACCGGACGGGGGGTAAGAGAGACCCAGTACTTC. The chain uses TRBV12-3 or TRBV12-4 and TRBJ2-5, with 7 bases lining up with TRBD2. The CDR3 runs to 14 residues. Losses at the gene ends were 7 bases for V and 4 bases for J; bases not matched to a gene: 9.

V gene TRBV6-1 combines with J gene TRBJ2-3; D uncertain. This CDR3 spans 13 amino acids. The V and J ends lost 1 base and 2 bases respectively, with 4 bases between them. Germline V gene sequence: CDR1 MNHNS, CDR2 SASEGT. The CDR3 here is CASSEVNTDTQYF. The CDR3 bases are TGTGCCAGCAGTGAAGTGAACACAGATACGCAGTATTTT.

This clonotype was detected ten times or more. This sequence joins TRBV6-1 and TRBJ2-1, with TRBD2 matching 8 bases. The V and J ends lost 5 bases and 4 bases, in that order; junction bases with no gene match: 10. The CDR3 has 16 residues. Looked up from germline, CDR1 is MNHNS and CDR2 is SASEGT. CDR3 in amino acids: CASSLATSGIYNEQFF. CDR3 bases: TGTGCCAGCAGTCTGGCCACTAGCGGAATTTACAATGAGCAGTTCTTC.

This clonotype has more than one count but fewer than ten. The chain uses TRBV29-1 and TRBJ2-3; possibly TRBD1 for D (6 bases). Trimming took off 1 base at V and 11 bases at J, with 13 bases between the two ends. Germline V gene data show CDR1 as SQVTM and CDR2 as ANQGSEA. The CDR3 contains 12 residues. CDR3 nucleotides: TGCAGCGTTGAAGTACTAGGGGGAAAGCAGTATTTT. Translation: CSVEVLGGKQYF.

This clonotype was seen more than once but under ten times. The chain has TRBV12-3 or TRBV12-4 and TRBJ1-6, with D hard to call. The CDR3 spans 14 residues. V was cut by 2 bases and J by 9 bases, with 11 bases left in between. This CDR3 is CASSLRAGGSPLHF. In nucleotides, the CDR3 is TGTGCCAGCAGTTTAAGGGCAGGAGGTTCACCCCTCCACTTT.

This chain connects TRBV4-3 to TRBJ2-2; D uncertain. CDR1 is LGHNA, CDR2 YSLEER, per germline. CDR3 length: 15 amino acids. V dropped 1 base and J dropped 1 base, with 7 bases sitting between them. In nucleotides, the CDR3 is TGCGCCAGCAGCCAAGTATTCAGGAACACCGGGGAGCTGTTTTTT. Translated: CASSQVFRNTGELFF.

The DNA for the CDR3 is TGCAGTGCTAGCCGTAGCGGGGGGGCCGCTGAGCAGTTCTTC. Amino acids: CSASRSGGAAEQFF. The rearrangement uses TRBV20-1 and TRBJ2-1; 11 bases agree with TRBD2. CDR1 is DFQATT and CDR2 is SNEGSKA in the germline V gene (reference sequence). V shed 3 bases, J shed 9 bases, and the junction held 7 bases outside the gene matches. The CDR3 is 14 amino acids.

The V gene is TRBV27, the J gene TRBJ2-1; D might be TRBD1 or TRBD2, each matching 5 bases. Germline-derived CDR1 and CDR2 are MNHEY and SMNVEV (reference sequence). The CDR3 covers 14 residues. V shed 10 bases and J shed 4 bases, with 17 bases lying between them. The CDR3 reads CANFPERGYNEQFF. The CDR3 coding sequence is TGTGCCAACTTTCCAGAGAGGGGATACAATGAGCAGTTCTTC.